The 6 T cell receptor beta chains in this list originate from one sample, sequenced in a study of identical twins. TCRdb redid the calling of the 5' RACE reads with MiXCR, one entry per CDR3 protein. The sample lists 690,000 or so distinct CDR3 sequences; 5.5% to 6.5% were seen once. The sequenced sample was naive T cells sorted from blood. These receptors all come from a man aged 18 to 29 in good health.

This rearrangement joins TRBV7-2 to TRBJ2-5; 7 positions agree with TRBD2. V lost 1 base, J lost 5 bases, and 10 bases stayed unmatched. The CDR3 runs to 16 residues. Germline loops: CDR1 SGHTA, CDR2 FQGNSA. CDR3 in amino acids: CASSLVGGGPWETQYF. The DNA of the CDR3 is TGTGCCAGCAGCTTAGTTGGGGGAGGGCCGTGGGAGACCCAGTACTTC.

This clonotype showed up many times. The rearrangement links TRBV5-1 to TRBJ2-1, with 11 bases aligning to TRBD2. Per the germline V gene, CDR1 is SGHRS and CDR2 is YFSETQ. This CDR3 region has 14 residues. Germline trimming cut 2 bases from V and 6 bases from J; bases unmatched to any gene: 1. CDR3 in amino acids: CASSFTSGSNEQFF. In DNA, the CDR3 is TGCGCCAGCAGCTTCACTAGCGGGAGCAATGAGCAGTTCTTC. Supplemented by reference TRBV5-1 and TRBJ2-1, the full variable domain reads KAGVTQTPRYLIKTRGQQVTLSCSPISGHRSVSWYQQTPGQGLQFLFEYFSETQRNKGNFPGRFSGRQFSNSRSEMNVSTLELGDSALYLCASSFTSGSNEQFFGPGTRLTVL.

This clonotype turned up a few times. The V gene is TRBV2, the J gene TRBJ2-2; 8 bases align to TRBD1. This CDR3 has 15 residues. Trimming removed 5 bases from V and 1 base from J; junction bases left unmatched: 3. Germline CDR1 and CDR2: SNHLY and FYNNEI. Here the CDR3 DNA reads TGTGCCAGCAGTACGGACAGGGAGAACACCGGGGAGCTGTTTTTT. It specifies CASSTDRENTGELFF.

This chain uses TRBV18 with TRBJ2-3, with TRBD1 identical over 7 bases. The trim removed 2 bases at V and 4 bases at J, leaving 18 bases unmatched. Germline loops: CDR1 KGHSH, CDR2 LQKENI. The length of the CDR3 is 19 residues. CDR3 sequence reads: CASSPTSTRQGRIADTQYF. CDR3 nucleotide sequence: TGTGCCAGCTCACCAACCTCAACTCGACAGGGAAGGATAGCAGATACGCAGTATTTT.

This clonotype was counted between two and nine times. The chain joins TRBV30 to TRBJ2-2; 8 nucleotides align to TRBD2. This CDR3 region has 13 residues. Germline assignment: CDR1 GTSNPN and CDR2 SVGIG (reference sequence). Losses at the gene ends were 3 bases for V and 5 bases for J; bases not matched to a gene: 2. In nucleotides, the CDR3 is TGTGCCTGGAGGCCGGGGGGGACCGGGGAGCTGTTTTTT. Amino acids: CAWRPGGTGELFF.

This clonotype has just a few counts. The V gene is TRBV7-9, the J gene TRBJ2-7, with TRBD1 matching 10 bases. Germline CDR1 is SEHNR and CDR2 is FQNEAQ (reference sequence). The CDR3 sequence is 15 residues long. Germline trimming cut 4 bases from V and 3 bases from J; bases unmatched to any gene: 6. CDR3: CASSSRGQGGYEQYF. As DNA, the CDR3 is TGTGCCAGCAGCTCCCGCGGACAGGGGGGCTACGAGCAGTACTTC.